The clone carrying this T cell receptor (beta chain) was counted only a few times. Antigen unknown. The sample belongs to a study of a mutant IDH1 vaccine in newly diagnosed glioma. Study background: In weeks 1, 3, 5, 7, 11, 15, 19 and 23, patients were vaccinated. Sex among treated patients split around 60% male, roughly 38% female; mean age was roughly 42 years.

Time point here: week 11, during vaccination. Topical imiquimod accompanied each vaccine dose, which consisted of 300 ug of mutant IDH1 20-mer peptide. The donors had new WHO grade 3 or 4 astrocytomas; these were IDH1-mutant and ATRX-lost. V gave up 1 base and J gave up 0 bases, with 10 bases separating them. This CDR3 region has 17 residues. Germline V gene data show CDR1 as LGHNA and CDR2 as YSLEER. Produced via immunoSEQ multiplex PCR; TCRdb's table is partial and in-frame only. The sample holds fewer than 30,000 clones, about 77% seen once. Sequencing was performed on PBMCs, taken from a glioma patient whose treatment included an IDH1 peptide vaccine. This receptor was identified in a young woman with glioma. The rearrangement links TRBV4-3 to TRBJ2-6; possible D gene TRBD1, 6 bases. The CDR3 DNA reads as TGCGCCAGCAGCCAAGCGGACAGTAACTCTGGGGCCAACGTCCTGACTTTC. Amino acid sequence: CASSQADSNSGANVLTF.